This T cell receptor beta chain was recovered during a study of CD8+CD57+ T cells in acquired aplastic anemia. In the study overall: Sorted CD4+ and CD8+ cells gave an average of approximately 3 ug of DNA. The average read count for CD4+ cells in healthy donors was around 9.9 million. Study-level results: Overlap between patients and controls comprised about 28 CD8+ CDR3 sequences.

CDR1 MNHEY and CDR2 SMNVEV come from the germline V gene (reference sequence). The CDR3 is made up of 16 amino acids. After removal of 5 bases from V and 4 bases from J, the junction contained 10 bases not matched to a gene. This clonotype has a count of ten or more. Its antigen is currently unknown. The TCR beta profiling, which covered VDJ combination and CDR3 sequence, was carried out using genomic DNA as the template. MiXCR, run by TCRdb on the reads, gives a single entry per CDR3 protein. The sample holds approximately 99,000 distinct CDR3 sequences, 51% seen once. This TCR was sampled from a human donor in good health, serving as a control. Sequenced sample: sorted CD4+, CD8+, or CD8+CD57+ T cells (not recorded which) from PBMCs. This chain uses TRBV27 with TRBJ1-2; TRBD1 matches 10 bases. CDR3 region: CASSHGTGEKIYGYTF. For the CDR3, the DNA is TGTGCCAGCAGTCACGGGACAGGGGAAAAAATCTATGGCTACACCTTC.